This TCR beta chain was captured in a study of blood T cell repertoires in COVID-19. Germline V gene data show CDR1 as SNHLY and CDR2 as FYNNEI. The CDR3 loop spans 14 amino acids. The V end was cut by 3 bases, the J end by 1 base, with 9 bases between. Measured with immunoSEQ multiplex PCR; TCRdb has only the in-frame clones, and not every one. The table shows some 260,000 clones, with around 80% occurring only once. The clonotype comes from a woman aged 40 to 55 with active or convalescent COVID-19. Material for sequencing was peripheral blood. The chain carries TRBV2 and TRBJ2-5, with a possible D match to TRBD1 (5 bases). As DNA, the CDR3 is TGTGCCAGCAGTGAGACAGCGACCCAAGAGACCCAGTACTTC. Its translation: CASSETATQETQYF.